The clone carrying this T cell receptor beta chain occurred a few times. Its antigen is still unknown. CDR3 length: 12 amino acids. Germline trimming cut 10 bases from V and 3 bases from J; bases unmatched to any gene: 5. Looked up from germline, CDR1 is ENHRY and CDR2 is SYGVKD. Patients with uncontrolled infections, other autoimmune diseases, pregnancy or lactation were excluded. Before ophthalmopathy appeared, progressors gave blood at initial hyperthyroidism diagnosis. The sample belongs to a study of T cells in Graves' hyperthyroidism and ophthalmopathy. General study findings and limits: In blood, most of the thyroid clonotypes expanded above 0.001 were also present. Ophthalmopathy, as predicted by the model, came a median 6.5 months after the prediction.

There were TCR beta CDR3 regions amplified from RNA transcripts. HTBI primers were the set used in a first-round RT-PCR of the TCR CDR3. TCRdb re-called the multiplex PCR reads with MiXCR, one entry per CDR3 protein. Among about 360,000 distinct CDR3 sequences listed, more than 15% were seen once. What was sequenced was blood. The TCR originated in a woman younger than 30 with Graves' hyperthyroidism that later progressed to Graves' ophthalmopathy. This chain links TRBV10-3 with TRBJ2-7; 8 nucleotides align to TRBD2. CDR3 sequence: CASSGLVYEQYF. The CDR3 DNA sequence: TGTGCCAGTTCGGGACTAGTCTACGAGCAGTACTTC.